This note documents a single T cell receptor beta chain sequence. Its target is not known. This record belongs to a study of shared clonotypes between healthy human individuals. Study results and caveats: In contrast to clonotypes shared by all four donors, non-shared clonotypes had lower generation probabilities. The study generally estimated greater richness for naive than memory subsets.

Each sample came from a Caucasian adult donor living in Nashville, Tennessee. Trimming took off 4 bases at V and 2 bases at J, with 11 bases between the two ends. The CDR3 runs 14 residues. From germline, CDR1 is KGHSH and CDR2 LQKENI. The assay was immunoSEQ multiplex PCR, and TCRdb's table has in-frame clones only and misses some. The table lists millions of clones, over 85% of them singletons. The specimen sequenced was naive CD4+ T cells sorted from blood. Subset: CD45RA+ positively selected. This receptor was identified in a man aged 18 to 29 in good health. This sequence joins TRBV18 and TRBJ1-2; tentatively, D is TRBD1 (6 bases). The CDR3 reads CASSLTDSNYGYTF. CDR3 DNA: TGTGCCAGCTCACTAACGGACAGCAACTATGGCTACACCTTC.